This record covers a single T cell receptor beta chain. As processed by the authors: Counts of nucleated cells, estimated from reference gene primer amplification, were obtained. The table came from immunoSEQ multiplex PCR; TCRdb's copy has only in-frame clones and leaves some out. That table supplies the V and J calls and clone size; D and trimming were determined from the DNA. The data show about 69,000 clones, roughly 80% seen once. The data were taken from a study of blood T cell repertoires in COVID-19. As for the study in general: Researchers got acute and convalescent COVID-19 samples from the United States, Italy and Spain. Sample material is recorded as cDNA or gDNA derived from T cells, B-cell-depleted T cells, or PBMCs.

This CDR3 spans 15 amino acids. V dropped 6 bases and J dropped 1 base, with 15 bases sitting between them. The germline CDR1 and CDR2 sequences are MDHEN and SYDVKM. J is TRBJ1-1 and V is TRBV28, with D hard to call. This receptor was obtained from a woman aged 80 or over with acute or convalescent COVID-19. Sequencing input: peripheral blood. The CDR3 loop reads CASRPGKGQNTEAFF. Here the CDR3 DNA reads TGTGCCAGCAGGCCCGGGAAGGGTCAGAACACTGAAGCTTTCTTT.